Listed below are T cell receptor beta chains from one sample, sequenced in a study of cytomegalovirus exposure and HLA in healthy donors. The assay was immunoSEQ multiplex PCR, and TCRdb's table has in-frame clones only and misses some. Seen here are 200,000 or so clones, roughly 88% observed once, and the top ten hold roughly 0.7%. The sequenced sample consisted of PBMCs. These receptors originate from a boy between 2 and 10 years old in good health and CMV-seronegative. CDR3s include the opening cysteine and the closing phenylalanine or tryptophan. Fields, in order: CDR3 length, clone size, D gene, J gene, V gene, CDR3 DNA, CDR3 protein. D genes are given only for firm matches. Size values are once, few and many counts, or a class for expanded clones, and some rows have none.

CDR3 length: 13; clone size: NA; D gene: TRBD2; J gene: TRBJ2-1; V gene: TRBV30; CDR3 DNA: TGTGCCTGGACTAGCGGCCTCTACAATGAGCAGTTCTTC; CDR3 protein: CAWTSGLYNEQFF
CDR3 length: 14; clone size: NA; D gene: NA; J gene: TRBJ2-3; V gene: TRBV29-1; CDR3 DNA: TGCAGCGTTGACACAGGGTTCGGCACAGATACGCAGTATTTT; CDR3 protein: CSVDTGFGTDTQYF
CDR3 length: 20; clone size: once; D gene: TRBD2; J gene: TRBJ2-1; V gene: TRBV5-1; CDR3 DNA: TGCGCCAGCAGCCCTAGTTGGGTTTGGGATAGCGGGACGTCCTACAATGAGCAGTTCTTC; CDR3 protein: CASSPSWVWDSGTSYNEQFF
CDR3 length: 13; clone size: NA; D gene: NA; J gene: TRBJ1-2; V gene: TRBV5-4; CDR3 DNA: TGTGCCAGCAGCTTGGCCCCGGGGGGTGGCTACACCTTC; CDR3 protein: CASSLAPGGGYTF
CDR3 length: 16; clone size: NA; D gene: TRBD2; J gene: TRBJ2-2; V gene: TRBV5-6; CDR3 DNA: TGTGCCAGCAGCCTACTGACTAGCTACCACACCGGGGAGCTGTTTTTT; CDR3 protein: CASSLLTSYHTGELFF
CDR3 length: 16; clone size: NA; D gene: TRBD1; J gene: TRBJ1-1; V gene: TRBV19; CDR3 DNA: TGTGCCAGTAAGGGGCCCGGACAGGGGGCATGGACTGAAGCTTTCTTT; CDR3 protein: CASKGPGQGAWTEAFF
CDR3 length: 16; clone size: NA; D gene: NA; J gene: TRBJ2-1; V gene: TRBV2; CDR3 DNA: TGTGCCAGCAGTGAAGGGGGGGTCCCCAACGTCGATGAGCAGTTCTTC; CDR3 protein: CASSEGGVPNVDEQFF
CDR3 length: 15; clone size: NA; D gene: NA; J gene: TRBJ2-3; V gene: TRBV18; CDR3 DNA: TGTGCCAGCTCCCCTGGAGCGGAGAGCACAGATACGCAGTATTTT; CDR3 protein: CASSPGAESTDTQYF
CDR3 length: 14; clone size: NA; D gene: TRBD1; J gene: TRBJ1-1; V gene: TRBV6-5; CDR3 DNA: TGTGCTTGTCATTGGGACAGGACGAACACTGAAGCTTTCTTT; CDR3 protein: CACHWDRTNTEAFF
CDR3 length: 14; clone size: NA; D gene: TRBD1; J gene: TRBJ2-7; V gene: TRBV10-3; CDR3 DNA: TGTGCCATCAGTGACTGGGACAGGGGCTACGAGCAGTACTTC; CDR3 protein: CAISDWDRGYEQYF
CDR3 length: 19; clone size: NA; D gene: NA; J gene: TRBJ2-6; V gene: TRBV7-3; CDR3 DNA: TGTGCCAGCAGCCTGACCCGGGACAACCTGCCGACTGGGGCCAACGTCCTGACTTTC; CDR3 protein: CASSLTRDNLPTGANVLTF
CDR3 length: 15; clone size: NA; D gene: NA; J gene: TRBJ1-2; V gene: TRBV9; CDR3 DNA: TGTGCCAGCAGCGTAGCGCCAGGGTCCAGCTATGGCTACACCTTC; CDR3 protein: CASSVAPGSSYGYTF
CDR3 length: 14; clone size: NA; D gene: TRBD1; J gene: TRBJ1-2; V gene: TRBV5-1; CDR3 DNA: TGCGCCAGCAAAAAAGCCGGGACAGGGGACGGCTACACCTTC; CDR3 protein: CASKKAGTGDGYTF
CDR3 length: 15; clone size: NA; D gene: TRBD1; J gene: TRBJ1-2; V gene: TRBV4-1; CDR3 DNA: TGCGCCAGCAGCCAAGAGACAGGGGCGGGATATGGCTACACCTTC; CDR3 protein: CASSQETGAGYGYTF
CDR3 length: 17; clone size: NA; D gene: TRBD2; J gene: TRBJ2-7; V gene: TRBV7-8; CDR3 DNA: TGTGCCAGCAGCTTAGGCCTAGCGGGAGGGAATACCTACGAGCAGTACTTC; CDR3 protein: CASSLGLAGGNTYEQYF
CDR3 length: 16; clone size: NA; D gene: NA; J gene: TRBJ1-4; V gene: TRBV9; CDR3 DNA: TGTGCCAGCAGCGTAGACAGGCAGGCAACTAATGAAAAACTGTTTTTT; CDR3 protein: CASSVDRQATNEKLFF
CDR3 length: 16; clone size: NA; D gene: TRBD1; J gene: TRBJ1-4; V gene: TRBV7-9; CDR3 DNA: TGTTCCAGCAGCTCCCCCCCGGACAGGGTGAATGAAAAACTGTTTTTT; CDR3 protein: CSSSSPPDRVNEKLFF
CDR3 length: 14; clone size: once; D gene: TRBD1; J gene: TRBJ2-7; V gene: TRBV29-1; CDR3 DNA: TGCAGCGTTGAAGTGGGACAGGGGTACTACGAGCAGTACTTC; CDR3 protein: CSVEVGQGYYEQYF
CDR3 length: 13; clone size: few; D gene: NA; J gene: TRBJ1-1; V gene: TRBV7-9; CDR3 DNA: TGTGCCAGCACCTCGAGAAGGGGGACTGAAGCTTTCTTT; CDR3 protein: CASTSRRGTEAFF
CDR3 length: 15; clone size: NA; D gene: NA; J gene: TRBJ1-1; V gene: TRBV27; CDR3 DNA: TGTGCCAGCAGTGCACGGACAACCCTGAACACTGAAGCTTTCTTT; CDR3 protein: CASSARTTLNTEAFF
CDR3 length: 16; clone size: NA; D gene: TRBD1; J gene: TRBJ1-2; V gene: TRBV9; CDR3 DNA: TGTGCCAGCAGCATACCCCGGGACAGGGAAGACTATGGCTACACCTTC; CDR3 protein: CASSIPRDREDYGYTF
CDR3 length: 12; clone size: NA; D gene: NA; J gene: TRBJ2-7; V gene: TRBV30; CDR3 DNA: TGTGCCTGGACCACTCCAGGGCTCGAGCAGTACTTC; CDR3 protein: CAWTTPGLEQYF
CDR3 length: 15; clone size: NA; D gene: NA; J gene: TRBJ1-1; V gene: TRBV5-5; CDR3 DNA: TGTGCCAGCAGCTCTTCGGGCAGGGGGAACACTGAAGCTTTCTTT; CDR3 protein: CASSSSGRGNTEAFF
CDR3 length: 15; clone size: few; D gene: NA; J gene: TRBJ1-2; V gene: TRBV19; CDR3 DNA: TGTGCCAGTAGTATACCGAGCGGGAGCTTCTATGGCTACACCTTC; CDR3 protein: CASSIPSGSFYGYTF
CDR3 length: 16; clone size: NA; D gene: TRBD2; J gene: TRBJ2-3; V gene: TRBV6-6; CDR3 DNA: TGTGCCAGCAGTTACTCGCGGGAGGCGGCCACAGATACGCAGTATTTT; CDR3 protein: CASSYSREAATDTQYF
CDR3 length: 15; clone size: few; D gene: TRBD1; J gene: TRBJ2-6; V gene: TRBV6-5; CDR3 DNA: TGTGCCAGCAGAAGAAGGGACAGCACCGACAACGTCCTGACTTTC; CDR3 protein: CASRRRDSTDNVLTF
CDR3 length: 16; clone size: NA; D gene: TRBD1; J gene: TRBJ2-1; V gene: TRBV11-1; CDR3 DNA: TGTGCCAGCAGCTCGCCGGGACAGCAAGGCCTCAATGAGCAGTTCTTC; CDR3 protein: CASSSPGQQGLNEQFF
CDR3 length: 12; clone size: NA; D gene: NA; J gene: TRBJ1-1; V gene: TRBV19; CDR3 DNA: TGTGCCAGTAGTATGACGGCGGGTGAAGCTTTCTTT; CDR3 protein: CASSMTAGEAFF
CDR3 length: 14; clone size: NA; D gene: NA; J gene: TRBJ1-2; V gene: TRBV4-1; CDR3 DNA: TGCGCCAGCAGCCAAGGGGTTCGGGGGTATGGCTACACCTTC; CDR3 protein: CASSQGVRGYGYTF
CDR3 length: 11; clone size: NA; D gene: NA; J gene: TRBJ1-5; V gene: TRBV7-4; CDR3 DNA: TGTGCCAGCAGCTCCTCCCAGCCCCAGCATTTT; CDR3 protein: CASSSSQPQHF
CDR3 length: 13; clone size: NA; D gene: TRBD1; J gene: TRBJ1-1; V gene: TRBV5-4; CDR3 DNA: TGTGCCAGCAGCTTCCCACAGGGGCATGAAGCTTTCTTT; CDR3 protein: CASSFPQGHEAFF
CDR3 length: 13; clone size: NA; D gene: NA; J gene: TRBJ1-5; V gene: TRBV30; CDR3 DNA: TGTGCCTGGAGTGTACAGGCAAATCAGCCCCAGCATTTT; CDR3 protein: CAWSVQANQPQHF
CDR3 length: 15; clone size: NA; D gene: NA; J gene: TRBJ1-1; V gene: TRBV5-6; CDR3 DNA: TGTGCCAGCAGCCAGACGGGAGGCATGAACACTGAAGCTTTCTTT; CDR3 protein: CASSQTGGMNTEAFF
CDR3 length: 10; clone size: NA; D gene: NA; J gene: TRBJ2-5; V gene: TRBV29-1; CDR3 DNA: TGCAGCGTCTGGGAGAAGACCCAGTACTTC; CDR3 protein: CSVWEKTQYF
CDR3 length: 12; clone size: NA; D gene: NA; J gene: TRBJ2-7; V gene: TRBV7-9; CDR3 DNA: TGTGCCAGCAGCGGAACAGGGTCCGAGCAGTACTTC; CDR3 protein: CASSGTGSEQYF
CDR3 length: 15; clone size: few; D gene: TRBD2; J gene: TRBJ2-5; V gene: TRBV5-1; CDR3 DNA: TGCGCCAGCAAGATGGCGGGAGGGGGTGGAGAGACCCAGTACTTC; CDR3 protein: CASKMAGGGGETQYF
CDR3 length: 16; clone size: once; D gene: TRBD2; J gene: TRBJ2-1; V gene: TRBV11-2; CDR3 DNA: TGTGCCAGCAGCTCCGGGACTAGCGGGAGTTACAATGAGCAGTTCTTC; CDR3 protein: CASSSGTSGSYNEQFF
CDR3 length: 15; clone size: NA; D gene: TRBD1; J gene: TRBJ1-5; V gene: TRBV27; CDR3 DNA: TGTGCCAGCAGTCTGGGGACAGGGCTTAATCAGCCCCAGCATTTT; CDR3 protein: CASSLGTGLNQPQHF
CDR3 length: 15; clone size: NA; D gene: TRBD2; J gene: TRBJ2-2; V gene: TRBV11-2; CDR3 DNA: TGTGCCAGCAGCATACCCGCGGCGGGAGCCGGGGAGCTGTTTTTT; CDR3 protein: CASSIPAAGAGELFF
CDR3 length: 15; clone size: NA; D gene: TRBD1; J gene: TRBJ1-2; V gene: TRBV27; CDR3 DNA: TGTGCCAGCAGTCCCCGGGCAGGGGGAGTGTATGGCTACACCTTC; CDR3 protein: CASSPRAGGVYGYTF
CDR3 length: 14; clone size: NA; D gene: NA; J gene: TRBJ1-2; V gene: TRBV7-9; CDR3 DNA: TGTGCCAGCAGCTTAGAGGCAGGCGCGTATGGCTACACCTTC; CDR3 protein: CASSLEAGAYGYTF
CDR3 length: 16; clone size: NA; D gene: TRBD1; J gene: TRBJ2-7; V gene: TRBV28; CDR3 DNA: TGTGCCAGCAGCCAATTTGCCGGACAGGGCCAGGACGAGCAGTACTTC; CDR3 protein: CASSQFAGQGQDEQYF